The 25 T cell receptor beta chains below come from one sample, sequenced in a study of blood T cell repertoires in COVID-19. Profiling relied on immunoSEQ multiplex PCR, and the TCRdb table lists in-frame clones only, not all of them. The sample contains about 270,000 clones, over 75% of which appear only once. Sequencing input: PBMCs or T cells enriched from blood (not recorded which). The receptors come from a woman between 18 and 29 years old who had recovered from COVID-19.

The CDR3 sequence is CASRRQKNTEAFF. CDR3 DNA: TGCGCCAGCAGGCGACAGAAGAACACTGAAGCTTTCTTT. The chain has TRBV5-1 and TRBJ1-1; D might be TRBD1 (5 bases). The germline V gene encodes CDR1 SGHRS and CDR2 YFSETQ. The CDR3 is 13 residues long. V lost 5 bases and J 1 base, leaving 9 bases between the germline ends.

This CDR3 reads CASSQEARGYNEQFF. The CDR3 nucleotides read TGTGCCAGCAGCCAAGAGGCCAGGGGTTACAATGAGCAGTTCTTC. The genes are TRBV3-1 (or the pseudogene TRBV3-2) and TRBJ2-1; the D gene is possibly TRBD1 (6 bases). Trimming removed 0 bases at V and 4 bases at J, with 10 bases between. From germline, CDR1 is LGHDT and CDR2 YNNKEL (reference sequence). The CDR3 runs to 15 residues.

This clone has just one count. V is TRBV5-5 and J is TRBJ1-5; 9 bases are a match to TRBD1. The CDR3 is made up of 17 amino acids. The V gene's germline CDR1 is SGHKS and CDR2 YYEKEE (reference sequence). V was clipped by 2 bases and J by 0 bases; unmatched bases: 6. CDR3 DNA: TGTGCCAGCAGCTTTTCCCAACAGGGGGCTAGCAATCAGCCCCAGCATTTT. Its protein is CASSFSQQGASNQPQHF.

This chain links TRBV21-1 with TRBJ1-1; the table's TRBD1 call for D was not verified on the DNA. TRBV21-1 is shown as a pseudogene. The CDR3 has 17 residues. CDR3 amino acids: CASSKKRDRGQDTEAFF. CDR3 bases: TGTGCCAGCAGCAAAAAACGGGACAGGGGGCAGGACACTGAAGCTTTCTTT.

The V gene is TRBV6-2 or TRBV6-3, the J gene TRBJ1-5; D ambiguous. This CDR3 region has 14 residues. V shed 6 bases and J shed 0 bases, with 9 bases lying between them. Germline CDR1 MNHEY, CDR2 SVGEGT. The CDR3 coding sequence is TGTGCCAGCAGCCCACTCAATAGCAATCAGCCCCAGCATTTT. This encodes CASSPLNSNQPQHF.

The genes are TRBV5-6 and TRBJ1-2, with TRBD1 as a possible D gene (5 bases). V gave up 7 bases and J gave up 4 bases, with 17 bases separating them. Germline values: CDR1 SGHDT, CDR2 YYEEEE. The CDR3 has 14 amino acids. CDR3 sequence reads: CASGWRGTSYGYTF. DNA of the CDR3: TGTGCCAGCGGCTGGAGGGGCACCAGCTATGGCTACACCTTC.

The chain uses TRBV2 and TRBJ2-7, with D perhaps TRBD1 (6 bases). The CDR3 is 14 amino acids. Germline-derived CDR1 and CDR2 are SNHLY and FYNNEI. The germline V and J ends were trimmed by 5 bases and 5 bases, with 16 bases remaining between them. The CDR3 protein is CASSPDRPHNEQYF. The CDR3, as DNA: TGTGCCAGCAGTCCCGACAGGCCCCATAACGAGCAGTACTTC.

The chain uses TRBV19 and TRBJ1-1; the D is unclear. Between the trimmed V and J ends, which lost 2 bases and 0 bases, there was a span of 10 bases. The CDR3 extends over 15 amino acids. Germline V CDR1 and CDR2: LNHDA, SQIVND (reference sequence). The CDR3 spells CASSIQWAMNTEAFF. CDR3 DNA sequence: TGTGCCAGTAGTATACAGTGGGCCATGAACACTGAAGCTTTCTTT. Full variable domain (rest looked up from reference TRBV19 and TRBJ1-1): DGGITQSPKYLFRKEGQNVTLSCEQNLNHDAMYWYRQDPGQGLRLIYYSQIVNDFQKGDIAEGYSVSREKKESFPLTVTSAQKNPTAFYLCASSIQWAMNTEAFFGQGTRLTVV.

In DNA form, the CDR3 reads TGTGCCAGCAGCTTAAGGCGGGGCCCGGGCGGCACCGGGGAGCTGTTTTTT. It yields the protein CASSLRRGPGGTGELFF. The chain employs TRBV7-3 and TRBJ2-2, with D maybe TRBD2 (6 bases). Germline CDR1 and CDR2: SGHTA and FQGTGA. Trimming stripped 1 base from V and 4 bases from J, with 16 bases between. The CDR3 runs 17 residues. The entire variable domain, with the rest obtained from reference TRBV7-3 and TRBJ2-2, is as follows: GAGVSQTPSNKVTEKGKYVELRCDPISGHTALYWYRQSLGQGPEFLIYFQGTGAADDSGLPNDRFFAVRPEGSVSTLKIQRTERGDSAVYLCASSLRRGPGGTGELFFGEGSRLTVL.

The chain joins TRBV11-2 to TRBJ2-5; 11 bases align to TRBD1. CDR1 is SGHAT, CDR2 FQNNGV, per germline. The CDR3 is made up of 17 amino acids. V was clipped by 5 bases and J by 6 bases; unmatched bases: 14. CDR3 sequence reads: CASSEPSRTGGVKTQYF. In DNA, the CDR3 is TGTGCCAGCAGCGAACCGAGTCGGACAGGGGGCGTGAAGACCCAGTACTTC.

CDR3 in amino acids: CASSGALRGETQYF. The CDR3 DNA reads as TGTGCCAGCAGTGGTGCTTTAAGAGGGGAGACCCAGTACTTC. V is TRBV9 and J is TRBJ2-5, with D possibly matching TRBD2 (5 bases). Trimming pared 5 bases from V and 5 bases from J, leaving 16 bases between. The germline V gene has CDR1 SGDLS and CDR2 YYNGEE. This CDR3 is 14 amino acids long.

This chain links TRBV7-9 with TRBJ1-2; possibly TRBD1 for D (6 bases). V was pared by 7 bases and J by 3 bases, with 12 bases between. There are 13 residues in the CDR3. Germline V gene data show CDR1 as SEHNR and CDR2 as FQNEAQ (reference sequence). The chain's CDR3 is CASIGGQDYGYTF. The CDR3 DNA is TGTGCCAGCATCGGGGGGCAGGACTATGGCTACACCTTC.

The V and J genes are TRBV2 and TRBJ1-1; D may be TRBD1 (5 bases). The germline gives CDR1 SNHLY, CDR2 FYNNEI. This CDR3 is 12 amino acids long. The germline V and J ends were trimmed by 6 bases and 5 bases, with 10 bases remaining between them. The CDR3 sequence: CASRMGLTEAFF. Written as DNA, the CDR3 is TGTGCCAGCAGGATGGGGCTTACTGAAGCTTTCTTT. The full variable domain, completed using reference TRBV2 and TRBJ1-1, is EPEVTQTPSHQVTQMGQEVILRCVPISNHLYFYWYRQILGQKVEFLVSFYNNEISEKSEIFDDQFSVERPDGSNFTLKIRSTKLEDSAMYFCASRMGLTEAFFGQGTRLTVV.

The rearrangement links TRBV27 to TRBJ1-2; TRBD1 matches 9 bases. The CDR3 is made up of 16 amino acids. Germline CDR1 MNHEY, CDR2 SMNVEV (reference sequence). V was clipped by 3 bases and J by 7 bases; unmatched bases: 12. The CDR3, as DNA: TGTGCCAGCAGTTTTGGGACAGGGCGGTCAGTAGGTGGCTACACCTTC. Its protein is CASSFGTGRSVGGYTF.

The genes are TRBV25-1 and TRBJ1-1, with D tentatively TRBD1 (5 bases). CDR3 length equals 13 residues. The V gene lost 2 bases and the J gene lost 4 bases, with 8 bases spanning the gap. In germline, CDR1 is MGHDK, CDR2 SYGVNS. The CDR3 nucleotides read TGTGCCAGCAGTGAACAGGGCAGCACTGAAGCTTTCTTT. Protein product: CASSEQGSTEAFF.

This rearrangement joins TRBV9 to TRBJ2-7, with TRBD1 matching 9 bases. This CDR3 has 13 residues. Trimming at V came to 1 base and at J to 6 bases, leaving 2 bases not matched to a gene. Looked up from germline, CDR1 is SGDLS and CDR2 is YYNGEE. The CDR3: CASSVRTGAEQYF. CDR3 bases: TGTGCCAGCAGCGTAAGGACAGGGGCCGAGCAGTACTTC.

The rearrangement links TRBV27 to TRBJ2-6; 7 bases align to TRBD1. Trimming at V came to 4 bases and at J to 0 bases, leaving 3 bases not matched to a gene. Germline V lookup: CDR1 MNHEY, CDR2 SMNVEV (reference sequence). The CDR3 totals 16 residues. The CDR3 DNA sequence: TGTGCCAGCAGTTCCCACAGGGGCTCTGGGGCCAACGTCCTGACTTTC. This sequence encodes CASSSHRGSGANVLTF.

The rearrangement joins TRBV9 to TRBJ1-1; tentative D call: TRBD1 (6 bases). Germline V gene sequence: CDR1 SGDLS, CDR2 YYNGEE. V lost 3 bases, J lost 4 bases, and 13 bases lay in between. This CDR3 comprises 14 residues. The CDR3 bases are TGTGCCAGCAGCGGGACAGTCGGCGGCACTGAAGCTTTCTTT. It is translated as CASSGTVGGTEAFF. Using reference TRBV9 and TRBJ1-1 for the parts outside the CDR3, the full variable domain is DSGVTQTPKHLITATGQRVTLRCSPRSGDLSVYWYQQSLDQGLQFLIQYYNGEERAKGNILERFSAQQFPDLHSELNLSSLELGDSALYFCASSGTVGGTEAFFGQGTRLTVV.

The chain couples TRBV3-1 (or the pseudogene TRBV3-2) to TRBJ1-2; D may be TRBD1 (6 bases). Germline V gene data show CDR1 as LGHDT and CDR2 as YNNKEL (reference sequence). V was shortened by 1 base and J by 6 bases, with 12 bases between the two germline ends. CDR3 length: 14 residues. The CDR3 nucleotides read TGTGCCAGCAGCCAAGTGGTGGACAGCAATGGCTACACCTTC. Translated, it gives CASSQVVDSNGYTF.

The V gene is TRBV2, the J gene TRBJ1-6; D gene unclear. Looked up from germline, CDR1 is SNHLY and CDR2 is FYNNEI. Trimming took off 6 bases at V and 10 bases at J, with 10 bases between the two ends. CDR3 length: 12 amino acids. CDR3 bases: TGTGCCAGCAGAAGGGAGGAGTCACCCCTCCACTTT. This encodes CASRREESPLHF.

The CDR3 region is CASSLFGSYGYTF. The CDR3 DNA reads as TGTGCCAGCAGTTTATTCGGGTCTTATGGCTACACCTTC. This chain connects TRBV27 to TRBJ1-2; D gene unclear. Germline values: CDR1 MNHEY, CDR2 SMNVEV (reference sequence). The CDR3 spans 13 residues. V lost 1 base and J lost 5, with 8 bases in between.

The rearrangement uses TRBV4-1 and TRBJ1-5; TRBD1 matches at 10 bases. The CDR3 loop spans 16 amino acids. From germline, CDR1 is MGHRA and CDR2 YSYEKL. V shed 2 bases and J 6 bases; nucleotides not matched to a gene: 7. As DNA, the CDR3 is TGCGCCAGCAGCCAACCAACCGGGACAGGGGTTCAGCCCCAGCATTTT. Translated, it gives CASSQPTGTGVQPQHF.

The V and J genes are TRBV6-5 and TRBJ1-2; 7 positions match TRBD1. The CDR3 is 14 residues long. Germline trimming cut 7 bases from V and 4 bases from J; bases unmatched to any gene: 9. Germline V gene data show CDR1 as MNHEY and CDR2 as SVGAGI. The CDR3 DNA sequence: TGTGCCAGCAAACTACAGGGGCTGGGCTATGGCTACACCTTC. Translating gives CASKLQGLGYGYTF.

The V gene is TRBV2, the J gene TRBJ1-2, with D perhaps matching TRBD1 (5 bases). Germline V gives CDR1 SNHLY, CDR2 FYNNEI. The CDR3 covers 14 residues. Trimming pared 3 bases from V and 7 bases from J, leaving 15 bases between. The CDR3 DNA reads TGTGCCAGCAGTGAGGGAGCCCGGAGGGGTGGCTACACCTTC. Translation gives CASSEGARRGGYTF.

The rearrangement joins TRBV11-2 to TRBJ2-7; possible D gene TRBD2, 6 bases. Germline assignment: CDR1 SGHAT and CDR2 FQNNGV. The CDR3 consists of 14 residues. Trimming took off 5 bases at V and 1 base at J, with 12 bases between the two ends. The CDR3 sequence: CASSPRDSSYEQYF. CDR3 sequence (DNA): TGTGCCAGCAGCCCCCGGGACTCTTCCTACGAGCAGTACTTC.